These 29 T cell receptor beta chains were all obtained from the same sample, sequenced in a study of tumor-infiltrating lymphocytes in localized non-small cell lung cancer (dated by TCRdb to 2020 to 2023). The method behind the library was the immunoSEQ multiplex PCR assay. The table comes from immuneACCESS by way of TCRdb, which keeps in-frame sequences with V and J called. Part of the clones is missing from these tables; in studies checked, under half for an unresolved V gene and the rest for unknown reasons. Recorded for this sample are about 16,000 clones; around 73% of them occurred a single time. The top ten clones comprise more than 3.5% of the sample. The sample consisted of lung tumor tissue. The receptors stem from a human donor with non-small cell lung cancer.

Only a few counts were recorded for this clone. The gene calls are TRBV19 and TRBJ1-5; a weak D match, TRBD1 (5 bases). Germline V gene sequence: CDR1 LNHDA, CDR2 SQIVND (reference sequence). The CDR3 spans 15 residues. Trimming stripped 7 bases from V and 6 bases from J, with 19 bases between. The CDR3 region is CASTLDGALTQPQHF. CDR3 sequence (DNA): TGTGCCAGTACCCTAGACGGGGCTCTTACTCAGCCCCAGCATTTT.

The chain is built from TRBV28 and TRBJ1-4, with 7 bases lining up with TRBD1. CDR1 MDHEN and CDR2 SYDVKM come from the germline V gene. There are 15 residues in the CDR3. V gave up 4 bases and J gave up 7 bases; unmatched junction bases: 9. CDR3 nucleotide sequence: TGTGCCAGCAGTTCCGTGGGGCAGGGGGGTGAAAAACTGTTTTTT. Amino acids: CASSSVGQGGEKLFF. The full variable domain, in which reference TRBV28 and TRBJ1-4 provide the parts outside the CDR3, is DVKVTQSSRYLVKRTGEKVFLECVQDMDHENMFWYRQDPGLGLRLIYFSYDVKMKEKGDIPEGYSVSREKKERFSLILESASTNQTSMYLCASSSVGQGGEKLFFGSGTQLSVL.

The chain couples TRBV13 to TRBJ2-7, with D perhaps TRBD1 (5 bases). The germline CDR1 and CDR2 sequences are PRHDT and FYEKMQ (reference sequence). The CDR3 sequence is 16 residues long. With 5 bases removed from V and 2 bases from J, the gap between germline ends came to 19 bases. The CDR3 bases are TGTGCCAGCAGCCCATTAGGAATAGACAGCCCCTACGAGCAGTACTTC. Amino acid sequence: CASSPLGIDSPYEQYF.

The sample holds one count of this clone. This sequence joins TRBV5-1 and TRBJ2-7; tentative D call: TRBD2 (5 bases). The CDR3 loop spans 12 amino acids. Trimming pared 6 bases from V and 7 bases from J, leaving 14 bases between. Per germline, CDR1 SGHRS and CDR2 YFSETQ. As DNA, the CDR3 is TGCGCCAGCATCGGTCGTTCGGGGGAGCAGTACTTC. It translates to CASIGRSGEQYF.

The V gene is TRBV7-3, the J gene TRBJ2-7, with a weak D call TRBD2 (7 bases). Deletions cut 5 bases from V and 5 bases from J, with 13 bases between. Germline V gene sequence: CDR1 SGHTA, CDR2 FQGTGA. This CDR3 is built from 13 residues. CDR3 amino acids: CASSPAGADEQYF. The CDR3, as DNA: TGTGCCAGCAGCCCCGCGGGGGCAGACGAGCAGTACTTC.

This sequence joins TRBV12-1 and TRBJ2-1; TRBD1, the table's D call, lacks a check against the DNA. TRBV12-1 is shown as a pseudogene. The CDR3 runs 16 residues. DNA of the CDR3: TGTGCCAGCAGCCCAAAATACACCTCCTCCTACAATGAGCAGTTCTTC. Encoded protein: CASSPKYTSSYNEQFF.

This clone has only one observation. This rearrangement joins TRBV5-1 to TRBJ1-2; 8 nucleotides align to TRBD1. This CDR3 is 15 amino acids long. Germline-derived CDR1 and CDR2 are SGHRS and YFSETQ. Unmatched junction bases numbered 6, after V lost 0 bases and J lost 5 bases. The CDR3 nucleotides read TGCGCCAGCAGCTTGGACAGGGGGTCTTTTTATGGCTACACCTTC. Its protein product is CASSLDRGSFYGYTF.

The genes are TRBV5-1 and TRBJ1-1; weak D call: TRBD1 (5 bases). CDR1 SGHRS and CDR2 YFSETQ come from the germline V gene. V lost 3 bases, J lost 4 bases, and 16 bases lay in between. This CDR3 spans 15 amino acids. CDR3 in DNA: TGCGCCAGCAGCTCGGGGTCAGGGTATGGCACTGAAGCTTTCTTT. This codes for CASSSGSGYGTEAFF.

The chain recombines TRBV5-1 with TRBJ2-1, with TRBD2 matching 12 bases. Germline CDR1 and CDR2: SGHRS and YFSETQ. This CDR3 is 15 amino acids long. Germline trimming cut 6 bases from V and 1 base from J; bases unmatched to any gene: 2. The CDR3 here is CASTGLAGSYNEQFF. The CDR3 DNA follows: TGCGCCAGCACCGGACTAGCGGGGTCCTACAATGAGCAGTTCTTC.

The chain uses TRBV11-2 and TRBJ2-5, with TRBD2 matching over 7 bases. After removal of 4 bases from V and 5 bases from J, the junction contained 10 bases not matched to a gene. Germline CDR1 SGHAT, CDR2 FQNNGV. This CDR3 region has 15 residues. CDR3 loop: CASSSPSGNGETQYF. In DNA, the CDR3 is TGTGCCAGCAGCTCTCCTAGCGGCAATGGGGAGACCCAGTACTTC.

Here the CDR3 reads CASSLGPGVNSNEQFF. The CDR3 DNA follows: TGTGCCAGCAGCTTAGGTCCAGGCGTTAACTCGAATGAGCAGTTCTTC. V is TRBV7-9 and J is TRBJ2-1, with D unclear. Germline values: CDR1 SEHNR, CDR2 FQNEAQ (reference sequence). V dropped 1 base and J dropped 7 bases, with 17 bases sitting between them. CDR3 length: 16 amino acids.

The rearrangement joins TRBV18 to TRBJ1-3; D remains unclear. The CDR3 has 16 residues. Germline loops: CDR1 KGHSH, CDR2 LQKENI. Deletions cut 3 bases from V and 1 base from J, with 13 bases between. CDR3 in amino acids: CASSPQGYVSGNTIYF. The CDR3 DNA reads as TGTGCCAGCTCACCTCAAGGCTATGTTTCTGGAAACACCATATATTTT.

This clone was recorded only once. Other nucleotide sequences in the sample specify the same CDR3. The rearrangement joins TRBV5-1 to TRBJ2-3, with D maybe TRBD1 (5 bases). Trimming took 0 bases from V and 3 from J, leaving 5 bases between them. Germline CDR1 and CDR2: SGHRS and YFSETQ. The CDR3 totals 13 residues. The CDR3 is CASSLGQTDTQYF. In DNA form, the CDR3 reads TGCGCCAGCAGCTTGGGACAGACAGATACGCAGTATTTT.

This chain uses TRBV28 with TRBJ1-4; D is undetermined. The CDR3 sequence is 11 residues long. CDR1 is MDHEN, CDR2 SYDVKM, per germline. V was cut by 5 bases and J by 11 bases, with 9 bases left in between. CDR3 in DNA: TGTGCCAGCAGTCTCTCAATTAAACTGTTTTTT. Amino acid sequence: CASSLSIKLFF.

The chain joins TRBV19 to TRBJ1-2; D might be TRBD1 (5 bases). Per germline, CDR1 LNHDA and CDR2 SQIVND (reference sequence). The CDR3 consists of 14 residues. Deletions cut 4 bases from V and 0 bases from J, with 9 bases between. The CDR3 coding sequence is TGTGCCAGTAGTACCACGGGGGCTAACTATGGCTACACCTTC. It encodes CASSTTGANYGYTF.

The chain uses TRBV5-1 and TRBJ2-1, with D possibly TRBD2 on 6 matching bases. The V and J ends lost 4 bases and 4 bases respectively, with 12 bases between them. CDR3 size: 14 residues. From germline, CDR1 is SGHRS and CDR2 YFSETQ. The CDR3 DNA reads TGCGCCAGCAGCCCCTACGGGACTTACAATGAGCAGTTCTTC. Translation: CASSPYGTYNEQFF.

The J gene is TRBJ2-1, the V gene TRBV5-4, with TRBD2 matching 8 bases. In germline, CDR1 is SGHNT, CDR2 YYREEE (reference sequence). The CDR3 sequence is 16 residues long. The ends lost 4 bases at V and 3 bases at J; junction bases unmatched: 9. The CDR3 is CASSANPTSGYNEQFF. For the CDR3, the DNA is TGTGCCAGCAGCGCCAACCCAACTAGCGGCTACAATGAGCAGTTCTTC.

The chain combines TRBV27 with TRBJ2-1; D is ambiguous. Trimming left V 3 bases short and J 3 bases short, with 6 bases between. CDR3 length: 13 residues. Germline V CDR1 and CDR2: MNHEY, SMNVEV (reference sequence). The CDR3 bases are TGTGCCAGCAGTTTCAACAGCTACAATGAGCAGTTCTTC. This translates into CASSFNSYNEQFF.

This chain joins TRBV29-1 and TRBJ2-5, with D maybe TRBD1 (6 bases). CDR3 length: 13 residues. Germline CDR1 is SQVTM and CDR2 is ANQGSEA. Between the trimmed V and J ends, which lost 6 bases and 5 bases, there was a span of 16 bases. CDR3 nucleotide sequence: TGCAGCGTCGCAGAGGGGGTAGGGGAGACCCAGTACTTC. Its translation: CSVAEGVGETQYF.

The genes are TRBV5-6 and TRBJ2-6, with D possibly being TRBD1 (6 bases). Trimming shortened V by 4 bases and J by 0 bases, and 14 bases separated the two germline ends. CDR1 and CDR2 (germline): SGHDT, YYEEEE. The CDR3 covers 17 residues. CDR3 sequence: CASSRRLQGSGANVLTF. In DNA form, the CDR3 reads TGTGCCAGCAGCCGACGGCTACAGGGCTCTGGGGCCAACGTCCTGACTTTC.

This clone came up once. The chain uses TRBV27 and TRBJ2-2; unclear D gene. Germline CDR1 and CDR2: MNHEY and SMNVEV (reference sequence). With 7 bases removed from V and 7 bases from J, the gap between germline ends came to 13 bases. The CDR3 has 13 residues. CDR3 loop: CASKISQIGELFF. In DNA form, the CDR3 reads TGTGCCAGCAAAATAAGCCAAATCGGGGAGCTGTTTTTT.

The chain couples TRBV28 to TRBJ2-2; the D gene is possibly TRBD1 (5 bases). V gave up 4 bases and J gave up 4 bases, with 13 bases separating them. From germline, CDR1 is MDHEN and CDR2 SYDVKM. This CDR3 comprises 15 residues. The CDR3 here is CASSSGAVSTGELFF. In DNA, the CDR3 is TGTGCCAGCAGTTCTGGGGCCGTATCCACCGGGGAGCTGTTTTTT.

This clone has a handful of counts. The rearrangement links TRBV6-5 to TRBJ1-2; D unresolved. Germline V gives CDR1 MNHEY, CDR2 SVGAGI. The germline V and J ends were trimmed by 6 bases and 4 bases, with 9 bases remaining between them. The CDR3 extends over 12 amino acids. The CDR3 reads CASRKDSYGYTF. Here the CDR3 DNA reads TGTGCCAGCAGAAAGGATTCCTATGGCTACACCTTC.

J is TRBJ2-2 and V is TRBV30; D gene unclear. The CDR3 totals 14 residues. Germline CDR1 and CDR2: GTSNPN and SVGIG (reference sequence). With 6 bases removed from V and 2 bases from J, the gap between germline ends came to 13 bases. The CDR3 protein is CACPRFRNTGELFF. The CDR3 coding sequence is TGTGCCTGTCCTCGTTTTCGCAACACCGGGGAGCTGTTTTTT.

CDR3 in DNA: TGTGCCAGCAGCTTAGCGGGGTTTCTGGGACAGGGTTTCTATGGCTACACCTTC. Its protein product is CASSLAGFLGQGFYGYTF. V gene TRBV7-8 combines with J gene TRBJ1-2, with TRBD1 identical over 9 bases. After removal of 0 bases from V and 4 bases from J, the junction contained 12 bases not matched to a gene. This CDR3 has 18 amino acids. Germline assignment: CDR1 SGHVS and CDR2 FQNEAQ.

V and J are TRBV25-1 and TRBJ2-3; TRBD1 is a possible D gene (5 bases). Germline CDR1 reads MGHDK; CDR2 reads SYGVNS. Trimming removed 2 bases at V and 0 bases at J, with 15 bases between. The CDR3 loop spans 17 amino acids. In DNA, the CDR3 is TGTGCCAGCAGTGAAGGGTTGGGGCGCCCTAGCACAGATACGCAGTATTTT. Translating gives CASSEGLGRPSTDTQYF.

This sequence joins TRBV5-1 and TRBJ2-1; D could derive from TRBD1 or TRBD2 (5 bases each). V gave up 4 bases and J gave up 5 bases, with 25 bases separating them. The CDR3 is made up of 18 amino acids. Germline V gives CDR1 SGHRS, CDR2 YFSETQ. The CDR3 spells CASSHPRGEMGADNEQFF. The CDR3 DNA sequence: TGCGCCAGCAGCCACCCCCGGGGCGAGATGGGAGCGGACAATGAGCAGTTCTTC.

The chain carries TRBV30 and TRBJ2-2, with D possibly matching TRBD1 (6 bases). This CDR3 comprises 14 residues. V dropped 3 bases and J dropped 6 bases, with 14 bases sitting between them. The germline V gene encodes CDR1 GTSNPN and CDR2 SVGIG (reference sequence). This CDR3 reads CAWRDRSEAGELFF. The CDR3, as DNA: TGTGCCTGGAGAGACAGGTCGGAGGCCGGGGAGCTGTTTTTT. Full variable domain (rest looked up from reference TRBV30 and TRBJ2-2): SQTIHQWPATLVQPVGSPLSLECTVEGTSNPNLYWYRQAAGRGLQLLFYSVGIGQISSEVPQNLSASRPQDRQFILSSKKLLLSDSGFYLCAWRDRSEAGELFFGEGSRLTVL.

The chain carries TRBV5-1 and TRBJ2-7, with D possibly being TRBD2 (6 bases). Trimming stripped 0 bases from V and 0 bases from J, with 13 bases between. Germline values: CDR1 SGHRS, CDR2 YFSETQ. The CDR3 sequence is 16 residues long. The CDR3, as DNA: TGCGCCAGCAGCTTGGGGGGGACTGCCGTCTCCTACGAGCAGTACTTC. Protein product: CASSLGGTAVSYEQYF.